The present T cell receptor beta chain was sequenced within a study of T cells in Graves' hyperthyroidism and ophthalmopathy. Study in general: Blood was drawn when the patient was first diagnosed and still untreated.

It was RNA transcripts that yielded the amplified TCR beta CDR3 regions. Researchers ran a first-round RT-PCR on the TCR CDR3 using the HTBI primer set. In TCRdb, the multiplex PCR reads were re-called with MiXCR into one record per CDR3 protein. Here the sample spans 700,000 or so distinct CDR3 sequences, roughly 15% being singletons. The ends lost 8 bases at V and 5 bases at J; junction bases unmatched: 10. This CDR3 spans 14 amino acids. Per germline, CDR1 MDHEN and CDR2 SYDVKM. Study results and caveats: Most thyroid-expanded clonotypes above 0.001 were also found in blood.

The study based diagnoses on clinical symptoms, serum thyroxine and TRAb, thyroid ultrasound and orbital computed tomography. The PBMCs studied were ones that came from 8 to 10 ml fresh peripheral blood. Ten or more counts support this clonotype. What it recognizes is unknown. This clonotype was sampled from a man aged 18 to 30 with Graves' hyperthyroidism. The V and J genes are TRBV28 and TRBJ2-3; 7 nucleotides align to TRBD2. Sequencing was done on a sample of blood. For the CDR3, the DNA is TGTGCCAGCGGGGCTGATGCGGGAGTAGATACGCAGTATTTT. Translating gives CASGADAGVDTQYF.